Below, 24 T cell receptor beta chains from the same sample are listed, as sequenced in a study of blood T cell repertoires in COVID-19. Assay: immunoSEQ multiplex PCR; the TCRdb copy retains only in-frame clones and omits some. The data show roughly 250,000 clones, 87% seen once. Sequencing was carried out using PBMCs or T cells enriched from blood (not recorded which). Receptor source: a woman in her thirties with acute COVID-19.

The chain couples TRBV6-2 or TRBV6-3 to TRBJ1-5, with a weak D call TRBD1 (6 bases). From germline, CDR1 is MNHEY and CDR2 SVGEGT. The V and J ends lost 5 bases and 0 bases respectively, with 11 bases between them. There are 15 residues in the CDR3. The CDR3 DNA reads as TGTGCCAGCAGTACAGGGTCCCATAGCAATCAGCCCCAGCATTTT. Residues: CASSTGSHSNQPQHF.

V is TRBV15 and J is TRBJ1-5; 9 bases align to TRBD1. There are 16 residues in the CDR3. V dropped 1 base and J dropped 6; count of bases not matched to a gene: 7. Germline V gene data show CDR1 as LNHNV and CDR2 as YYDKDF (reference sequence). The CDR3 nucleotides are TGTGCCACCAGCAGAGCTGGACAGGGGTTTACTCAGCCCCAGCATTTT. It encodes CATSRAGQGFTQPQHF.

This rearrangement joins TRBV9 to TRBJ2-1; 10 positions agree with TRBD2. Unmatched junction bases numbered 18, after V lost 4 bases and J lost 5 bases. CDR3 length: 19 residues. Germline CDR1 is SGDLS and CDR2 is YYNGEE. The CDR3 loop is CASSLSGAGGPGVDNEQFF. The CDR3 DNA reads as TGTGCCAGCAGCCTTAGTGGAGCGGGAGGGCCTGGGGTTGACAATGAGCAGTTCTTC. Supplemented by reference TRBV9 and TRBJ2-1, the full variable domain reads DSGVTQTPKHLITATGQRVTLRCSPRSGDLSVYWYQQSLDQGLQFLIQYYNGEERAKGNILERFSAQQFPDLHSELNLSSLELGDSALYFCASSLSGAGGPGVDNEQFFGPGTRLTVL.

The chain carries TRBV5-1 and TRBJ1-2; no reliable D call. The germline gives CDR1 SGHRS, CDR2 YFSETQ. With 4 bases removed from V and 1 base from J, the gap between germline ends came to 8 bases. CDR3 size: 13 residues. The CDR3 sequence is CASSKTVNYGYTF. For the CDR3, the DNA is TGCGCCAGCAGCAAAACAGTTAACTATGGCTACACCTTC.

DNA for the CDR3: TGTGCCATCAGTGAGGGACAGGGGGGCAATCAGCCCCAGCATTTT. It is translated as CAISEGQGGNQPQHF. J is TRBJ1-5 and V is TRBV10-3, with 10 bases aligning to TRBD1. Germline assignment: CDR1 ENHRY and CDR2 SYGVKD. V shed 2 bases and J 2 bases; nucleotides not matched to a gene: 0. CDR3 size: 15 residues.

For the CDR3, the DNA is TGTGCCAGCAGTCCCCAGGCTGGCAGGGGGAACATTCAGTACTTC. It yields the protein CASSPQAGRGNIQYF. The rearrangement uses TRBV6-2 or TRBV6-3 and TRBJ2-4; 7 bases map to TRBD1. The trim removed 5 bases at V and 7 bases at J, leaving 11 bases unmatched. This CDR3 region has 15 residues. Looked up from germline, CDR1 is MNHEY and CDR2 is SVGEGT.

V and J are TRBV7-9 and TRBJ1-2; D possibly corresponds to TRBD1 (5 bases). CDR1 is SEHNR and CDR2 is FQNEAQ in the germline V gene (reference sequence). The CDR3 is 11 residues long. The ends were cut back, 3 bases at V and 13 bases at J, with 12 bases in the middle. The CDR3 protein is CASSLSQGSTF. CDR3 sequence (DNA): TGTGCCAGCAGCTTGAGTCAGGGAAGCACCTTC.

The V gene is TRBV4-1, the J gene TRBJ2-7; TRBD2 matches at 10 bases. Germline CDR1 is MGHRA and CDR2 is YSYEKL. The V segment lost 2 bases and the J segment 2 bases; nucleotides outside the gene matches: 3. CDR3 length: 15 amino acids. The CDR3 spells CASSQLAGETYEQYF. Here the CDR3 DNA reads TGCGCCAGCAGCCAACTAGCGGGGGAGACCTACGAGCAGTACTTC.

The genes are TRBV15 and TRBJ1-5, with D possibly TRBD1 on 5 matching bases. Germline assignment: CDR1 LNHNV and CDR2 YYDKDF (reference sequence). Between the trimmed V and J ends, which lost 0 bases and 3 bases, there was a span of 6 bases. This CDR3 region has 14 residues. The chain's CDR3 is CATSREGPNQPQHF. In nucleotides, the CDR3 is TGTGCCACCAGCAGAGAGGGGCCCAATCAGCCCCAGCATTTT.

The rearrangement uses TRBV4-3 and TRBJ2-1; D call uncertain. The CDR3 totals 16 residues. V was trimmed by 5 bases and J by 0 bases, leaving 14 bases between them. Germline CDR1 LGHNA, CDR2 YSLEER. This CDR3 is CASSSYRVSSYNEQFF. The CDR3 region has the DNA TGCGCCAGCAGCTCATACAGAGTCAGCTCCTACAATGAGCAGTTCTTC.

CDR3 residues: CASSFGGGGYGYTF. As DNA, the CDR3 is TGTGCCAGCAGTTTCGGGGGGGGAGGATATGGCTACACCTTC. The genes are TRBV27 and TRBJ1-2; TRBD1 is a possible D gene (5 bases). Germline-derived CDR1 and CDR2 are MNHEY and SMNVEV (reference sequence). CDR3 length: 14 residues. The ends were cut back, 3 bases at V and 5 bases at J, with 13 bases in the middle.

The V gene is TRBV7-3, the J gene TRBJ2-7, with D possibly TRBD1 on 6 matching bases. In germline, CDR1 is SGHTA, CDR2 FQGTGA. This CDR3 is 14 amino acids long. V lost 6 bases to trimming and J lost 6 bases, with 18 bases between them. CDR3 sequence: CASRFPGTTPEQYF. The CDR3 DNA sequence: TGTGCCAGCAGGTTCCCCGGGACAACCCCCGAGCAGTACTTC.

V usage is TRBV6-5 and J usage is TRBJ2-6; the match to TRBD1 covers 7 bases. V shed 4 bases and J 2 bases; nucleotides not matched to a gene: 2. The CDR3 sequence is 15 residues long. Germline CDR1 is MNHEY and CDR2 is SVGAGI. Here the CDR3 reads CASSSQGAGANVLTF. As DNA, the CDR3 is TGTGCCAGCAGTTCCCAGGGGGCTGGGGCCAACGTCCTGACTTTC.

The CDR3 reads CASSLYIRAGEQFF. The CDR3 region has the DNA TGTGCCAGCAGCTTGTACATTCGCGCGGGTGAGCAGTTCTTC. The rearrangement links TRBV5-4 to TRBJ2-1, with a tentative D call TRBD2 (5 bases). V was cut by 1 base and J by 9 bases, with 14 bases left in between. This CDR3 spans 14 amino acids. The germline gives CDR1 SGHNT, CDR2 YYREEE (reference sequence).

The genes are TRBV7-6 and TRBJ2-7, with 9 nucleotides matching TRBD1. Per the germline V gene, CDR1 is SGHVS and CDR2 is FNYEAQ. The CDR3 loop spans 16 amino acids. V was clipped by 3 bases and J by 3 bases; unmatched bases: 9. Here the CDR3 reads CASSLTRTGASYEQYF. The CDR3 bases are TGTGCCAGCAGCTTGACCAGGACAGGGGCGAGCTACGAGCAGTACTTC.

The chain recombines TRBV7-8 with TRBJ1-2; tentatively, D is TRBD1 (5 bases). The CDR3 spans 15 residues. Germline V CDR1 and CDR2: SGHVS, FQNEAQ. Deletions cut 1 base from V and 8 bases from J, with 17 bases between. The CDR3 reads CASSLDIFGAWGYTF. The CDR3 DNA sequence: TGTGCCAGCAGCTTAGATATTTTTGGGGCTTGGGGCTACACCTTC. Full variable domain (rest looked up from reference TRBV7-8 and TRBJ1-2): GAGVSQSPRYKVAKRGQDVALRCDPISGHVSLFWYQQALGQGPEFLTYFQNEAQLDKSGLPSDRFFAERPEGSVSTLKIQRTQQEDSAVYLCASSLDIFGAWGYTFGSGTRLTVV.

The V call is TRBV2, the J call TRBJ2-1; D might be TRBD2 (5 bases). The V and J ends lost 7 bases and 6 bases respectively, with 13 bases between them. Germline V gene lookup returns CDR1 SNHLY and CDR2 FYNNEI. The CDR3 spans 13 residues. CDR3 sequence reads: CASKFGGSNEQFF. CDR3 sequence (DNA): TGTGCCAGCAAGTTCGGAGGTTCCAATGAGCAGTTCTTC.

The chain is built from TRBV27 and TRBJ1-2; 8 bases are shared with TRBD1. Per the germline V gene, CDR1 is MNHEY and CDR2 is SMNVEV (reference sequence). The CDR3 covers 13 residues. V lost 3 bases, J lost 6 bases, and 3 bases stayed unmatched. CDR3 DNA: TGTGCCAGCAGTTTGGTACAGGGGGATGGCTACACCTTC. This gives the protein CASSLVQGDGYTF.

V is TRBV5-3 and J is TRBJ1-5; 11 nucleotides agree with TRBD1. TRBV5-3 is treated as an ORF (open reading frame) with a function not yet certain. This CDR3 has 20 amino acids. The trim removed 5 bases at V and 2 bases at J, leaving 18 bases unmatched. In DNA, the CDR3 is TGTGCCAGAAGATCCGGGACAGGGGGTCAAAACGTTGGGGGCAATCAGCCCCAGCATTTT. Translating it yields CARRSGTGGQNVGGNQPQHF.

Concerning this clone itself: The junction departs from the called germline gene at one end, perhaps through a read error. This chain joins TRBV7-7 and TRBJ2-3; D not resolved. Germline-derived CDR1 and CDR2 are SSHAT and FNYEAQ (reference sequence). The CDR3 is 13 residues long. CDR3 DNA sequence: TGTGCTAGCAGCTTAACAGACACAGATACGCAGTATTTT. Protein sequence: CASSLTDTDTQYF. Drawing the rest from reference TRBV7-7 and TRBJ2-3, the complete variable domain is GAGVSQSPRYKVTKRGQDVTLRCDPISSHATLYWYQQALGQGPEFLTYFNYEAQPDKSGLPSDRFSAERPEGSISTLTIQRTEQRDSAMYRCASSLTDTDTQYFGPGTRLTVL.

This chain's CDR3 is CASSPSGVRADTQYF. In nucleotides, the CDR3 is TGTGCCAGCAGCCCTAGCGGAGTGCGGGCAGATACGCAGTATTTT. V usage is TRBV28 and J usage is TRBJ2-3; TRBD2 matches 7 bases. Looked up from germline, CDR1 is MDHEN and CDR2 is SYDVKM. With V trimmed by 6 bases and J by 4 bases, 10 bases remained unmatched. This CDR3 region has 15 residues.

V is TRBV7-8 and J is TRBJ2-1; D not resolved. The CDR3 is 16 residues long. Trimming shortened V by 2 bases and J by 2 bases, and 13 bases separated the two germline ends. CDR1 SGHVS and CDR2 FQNEAQ come from the germline V gene. The CDR3 sequence: CASSLKEIPPYNEQFF. As DNA, the CDR3 is TGTGCCAGCAGCTTAAAGGAGATTCCACCCTACAATGAGCAGTTCTTC.

The chain links TRBV3-1 (or the pseudogene TRBV3-2) to TRBJ2-7; TRBD1 agrees at 10 bases. The J segment lost 5 bases and the V segment lost 4 bases, leaving 5 bases of the junction unmatched. CDR3 length: 14 amino acids. Germline lookup yields CDR1 LGHDT and CDR2 YNNKEL (reference sequence). CDR3 bases: TGTGCCAGCAGCCCCCGGGACAGGGGTGACGAGCAGTACTTC. Encoded protein: CASSPRDRGDEQYF.

The chain links TRBV28 to TRBJ1-5, with TRBD1 as a possible D gene (5 bases). The CDR3 has 14 amino acids. Trimming removed 7 bases at V and 3 bases at J, with 13 bases between. The V gene's germline CDR1 is MDHEN and CDR2 SYDVKM. The CDR3 DNA reads TGTGCCAGCACCGCCGACAGCCCCAATCAGCCCCAGCATTTT. It yields the protein CASTADSPNQPQHF. The entire variable domain, with the rest obtained from reference TRBV28 and TRBJ1-5, is as follows: DVKVTQSSRYLVKRTGEKVFLECVQDMDHENMFWYRQDPGLGLRLIYFSYDVKMKEKGDIPEGYSVSREKKERFSLILESASTNQTSMYLCASTADSPNQPQHFGDGTRLSIL.